This passage covers 24 T cell receptor beta chains from one sample sequenced in a study of siplizumab effects on memory and regulatory T cells. This table comes from immunoSEQ multiplex PCR, and its TCRdb copy is limited to in-frame clones, with some not included. The sample holds roughly 11,000 clones; around 46% are singletons and the top ten take around 35%. The antigens of these receptors remain unknown. Kept together in coculture, the mixed lymphocyte reaction cells spent five to six days at 37°C. What was sequenced was CFSE-low (dividing) CD8+ T cells sorted from an allogeneic mixed lymphocyte reaction. The receptors here all came from a human donor in good health; the cells came from an allogeneic mixed lymphocyte reaction. Some clones in this sample may be carry-over from other donors' samples.

This rearrangement joins TRBV4-1 to TRBJ2-5; 7 positions match TRBD2. CDR3 length: 16 residues. The junction had 7 bases not matched to a gene; V was cut back by 1 base and J by 2 bases. Germline CDR1 reads MGHRA; CDR2 reads YSYEKL. CDR3 residues: CASSQAAGGRQETQYF. The CDR3 DNA reads TGCGCCAGCAGCCAAGCCGCCGGGGGGAGACAAGAGACCCAGTACTTC.

The chain has TRBV27 and TRBJ2-1; 12 positions agree with TRBD2. V was clipped by 6 bases and J by 7 bases; unmatched bases: 7. Germline loops: CDR1 MNHEY, CDR2 SMNVEV (reference sequence). This CDR3 is built from 15 residues. The CDR3 is CASRLLAGGRNEQFF. The DNA of the CDR3 is TGTGCCAGCAGACTTCTAGCGGGGGGGCGGAATGAGCAGTTCTTC.

This clone was counted only a few times. The V gene is TRBV9, the J gene TRBJ2-1, with D perhaps matching TRBD1 (5 bases). The CDR3 length is 15 residues. The germline CDR1 and CDR2 sequences are SGDLS and YYNGEE. Trimming cost V 2 bases and J 2 bases, with 11 bases left between them. The DNA for the CDR3 is TGTGCCAGCAGCGTGGGGCTAGGTCCCTACAATGAGCAGTTCTTC. Protein: CASSVGLGPYNEQFF.

This clone turned up a few times. This chain uses TRBV19 with TRBJ2-7; TRBD2 matches 8 bases. The trim removed 5 bases at V and 1 base at J, leaving 4 bases unmatched. The germline V gene encodes CDR1 LNHDA and CDR2 SQIVND (reference sequence). This CDR3 has 14 residues. The CDR3 protein is CASSPGGGSYEQYF. As DNA, the CDR3 is TGTGCCAGTAGTCCCGGGGGGGGGTCCTACGAGCAGTACTTC.

This sequence joins TRBV27 and TRBJ2-1, with 8 positions matching TRBD2. Germline CDR1 MNHEY, CDR2 SMNVEV (reference sequence). The junction had 3 bases not matched to a gene; V was cut back by 1 base and J by 4 bases. The CDR3 is made up of 15 amino acids. As DNA, the CDR3 is TGTGCCAGCAGTTTATATCGGGGGGGGTACAATGAGCAGTTCTTC. Protein sequence: CASSLYRGGYNEQFF.

The V and J genes are TRBV27 and TRBJ2-1; D is unclear. Germline V gene lookup returns CDR1 MNHEY and CDR2 SMNVEV (reference sequence). There are 14 residues in the CDR3. Trimming left V 3 bases short and J 4 bases short, with 10 bases between. The CDR3 nucleotides read TGTGCCAGCAGTTTTCTAGGCCCATACAATGAGCAGTTCTTC. It codes for CASSFLGPYNEQFF.

The chain combines TRBV19 with TRBJ1-5; perhaps TRBD1 as D (5 bases). CDR3 length: 13 amino acids. CDR1 and CDR2 from the germline V gene are LNHDA and SQIVND (reference sequence). V dropped 8 bases and J dropped 3 bases, with 11 bases sitting between them. The CDR3 DNA follows: TGTGCCAGTCGGGACGCACACAATCAGCCCCAGCATTTT. This codes for CASRDAHNQPQHF.

The genes are TRBV6-1 and TRBJ2-7, with a tentative D call TRBD2 (5 bases). The CDR3 is 15 amino acids. CDR1 MNHNS and CDR2 SASEGT come from the germline V gene. V was cut by 4 bases and J by 7 bases, with 20 bases left in between. The CDR3 nucleotides are TGTGCCAGCAGTGTGAGGCTACTAGATACATCTGAGCAGTACTTC. It specifies CASSVRLLDTSEQYF.

By share, this clone counts as medium-sized. The chain has TRBV25-1 and TRBJ2-7, with TRBD1 matching over 8 bases. V shed 3 bases, J shed 5 bases, and the junction held 6 bases outside the gene matches. The CDR3 covers 14 residues. The V gene's germline CDR1 is MGHDK and CDR2 SYGVNS. The CDR3 spells CASSEGRGQDEQYF. The CDR3, as DNA: TGTGCCAGCAGTGAGGGCAGGGGGCAAGACGAGCAGTACTTC.

This clone was counted only a few times. The chain links TRBV11-2 to TRBJ1-1; D ambiguous. The CDR3 spans 17 residues. CDR1 SGHAT and CDR2 FQNNGV come from the germline V gene. The V end lost 2 bases, the J end lost 1 base, and 17 bases lay between the germline ends. The CDR3 here is CASSLRSMASQNTEAFF. The CDR3 DNA reads TGTGCCAGCAGCTTAAGGTCAATGGCCAGCCAGAACACTGAAGCTTTCTTT. The whole variable domain, filled in from reference TRBV11-2 and TRBJ1-1, reads EAGVAQSPRYKIIEKRQSVAFWCNPISGHATLYWYQQILGQGPKLLIQFQNNGVVDDSQLPKDRFSAERLKGVDSTLKIQPAKLEDSAVYLCASSLRSMASQNTEAFFGQGTRLTVV.

The chain recombines TRBV6-5 with TRBJ1-2; D ambiguous. CDR1 is MNHEY and CDR2 is SVGAGI in the germline V gene. The ends were cut back, 6 bases at V and 7 bases at J, with 15 bases in the middle. This CDR3 region has 13 residues. The CDR3 nucleotides read TGTGCCAGCAGCCTATTTCGATTTGTTGGCTACACCTTC. Protein: CASSLFRFVGYTF.

CDR3 residues: CASSQDRAYSSYEQYF. The CDR3 DNA follows: TGCGCCAGCAGCCAAGATCGGGCCTACTCCTCCTACGAGCAGTACTTC. V gene TRBV4-1 combines with J gene TRBJ2-7; the D is unclear. V was clipped by 0 bases and J by 0 bases, with 12 bases between them. CDR1 is MGHRA, CDR2 YSYEKL, per germline. CDR3 size: 16 residues.

The rearrangement joins TRBV7-9 to TRBJ1-2; no reliable D call. V shed 3 bases and J shed 4 bases, with 9 bases lying between them. Looked up from germline, CDR1 is SEHNR and CDR2 is FQNEAQ (reference sequence). The CDR3 has 13 residues. In DNA, the CDR3 is TGTGCCAGCAGCTTGGTGTCGCGCTATGGCTACACCTTC. Translating gives CASSLVSRYGYTF. Using reference TRBV7-9 and TRBJ1-2 for the parts outside the CDR3, the full variable domain is DTGVSQNPRHKITKRGQNVTFRCDPISEHNRLYWYRQTLGQGPEFLTYFQNEAQLEKSRLLSDRFSAERPKGSFSTLEIQRTEQGDSAMYLCASSLVSRYGYTFGSGTRLTVV.

The chain combines TRBV7-3 with TRBJ2-1; D is uncertain. The CDR3 is 14 amino acids. Per germline, CDR1 SGHTA and CDR2 FQGTGA. V was pared by 4 bases and J by 9 bases, with 16 bases between. CDR3 sequence (DNA): TGTGCCAGCAGCTACTCTCACAGTTATACTGAGCAGTTCTTC. Residues: CASSYSHSYTEQFF. Full variable domain (remainder filled in from reference TRBV7-3 and TRBJ2-1): GAGVSQTPSNKVTEKGKYVELRCDPISGHTALYWYRQSLGQGPEFLIYFQGTGAADDSGLPNDRFFAVRPEGSVSTLKIQRTERGDSAVYLCASSYSHSYTEQFFGPGTRLTVL.

V is TRBV27 and J is TRBJ2-7; D gene ambiguous. This CDR3 has 13 residues. Germline CDR1 is MNHEY and CDR2 is SMNVEV (reference sequence). V was pared by 2 bases and J by 1 base, with 6 bases between. The chain's CDR3 is CASSLGQSYEQYF. CDR3 DNA sequence: TGTGCCAGCAGTTTAGGGCAGTCCTACGAGCAGTACTTC.

The chain links TRBV11-2 to TRBJ2-7, with D possibly being TRBD2 (5 bases). The length of the CDR3 is 13 residues. Between the trimmed V and J ends, which lost 1 base and 1 base, there was a span of 5 bases. Germline lookup yields CDR1 SGHAT and CDR2 FQNNGV. CDR3 amino acids: CASSLGGSYEQYF. The CDR3, as DNA: TGTGCCAGCAGCTTAGGAGGGTCCTACGAGCAGTACTTC.

This clone was observed a handful of times. The J gene is TRBJ1-2, the V gene TRBV9; tentative D call: TRBD1 (5 bases). Per the germline V gene, CDR1 is SGDLS and CDR2 is YYNGEE. This CDR3 spans 13 amino acids. V shed 4 bases and J shed 3 bases, with 10 bases lying between them. For the CDR3, the DNA is TGTGCCAGCAGCTCCCCAGGGTACTATGGCTACACCTTC. It specifies CASSSPGYYGYTF.

This clone has just a few counts. This chain connects TRBV7-8 to TRBJ2-1; 9 nucleotides line up with TRBD2. The CDR3 sequence is 14 residues long. J was trimmed by 9 bases and V by 7 bases; bases with no gene match: 10. Germline CDR1 SGHVS, CDR2 FQNEAQ. CDR3 sequence: CASTPPGLAGEQFF. In DNA, the CDR3 is TGTGCCAGCACCCCACCGGGACTAGCTGGTGAGCAGTTCTTC.

This chain links TRBV10-3 with TRBJ2-1; 10 bases agree with TRBD2. Trimming cost V 7 bases and J 10 bases; bases outside gene matches: 10. CDR3 size: 14 residues. The germline V gene encodes CDR1 ENHRY and CDR2 SYGVKD. CDR3 DNA: TGTGCCATCAATGGGCTAGCGGGAGTTCAAGAGCAGTTCTTC. Its translation: CAINGLAGVQEQFF.

The CDR3 region has the DNA TGTGCCACCAGCAGAGAAGGGGGGGGAGAGACCCAGTACTTC. As protein: CATSREGGGETQYF. The rearrangement joins TRBV15 to TRBJ2-5; possibly TRBD2 for D (7 bases). Germline CDR1 and CDR2: LNHNV and YYDKDF (reference sequence). The ends were cut back, 0 bases at V and 4 bases at J, with 9 bases in the middle. The CDR3 runs 14 residues.

J is TRBJ2-7 and V is TRBV27; TRBD1 matches 7 bases. The CDR3 has 13 amino acids. V lost 4 bases and J lost 4; bases outside the gene matches: 4. Germline assignment: CDR1 MNHEY and CDR2 SMNVEV (reference sequence). CDR3 amino acids: CASSYRQGYEQYF. The CDR3 nucleotides read TGTGCCAGCAGTTACCGACAGGGTTACGAGCAGTACTTC.

This clone was seen once. The CDR3 nucleotides are TGTGCCAGCAGCGACCTCGGACAGGATCCCTACGAGCAGTACTTC. Translation: CASSDLGQDPYEQYF. V and J are TRBV27 and TRBJ2-7; 7 bases map to TRBD1. Germline V gene sequence: CDR1 MNHEY, CDR2 SMNVEV (reference sequence). V lost 6 bases, J lost 2 bases, and 10 bases stayed unmatched. The CDR3 sequence is 15 residues long.

The V call is TRBV6-5, the J call TRBJ2-5, with D possibly TRBD2 on 5 matching bases. V shed 4 bases and J shed 7 bases, with 10 bases lying between them. Germline values: CDR1 MNHEY, CDR2 SVGAGI. The CDR3 covers 12 residues. The CDR3 protein is CASSSPRGTQYF. CDR3 coding DNA: TGTGCCAGCAGTTCCCCTCGGGGGACCCAGTACTTC.

V is TRBV7-7 and J is TRBJ2-2, with 7 positions matching TRBD2. J gave up 6 bases and V 6 bases, and 1 base lay outside the gene matches. The V gene's germline CDR1 is SSHAT and CDR2 FNYEAQ (reference sequence). There are 12 residues in the CDR3. For the CDR3, the DNA is TGTGCCAGCAGTACTAGCGCCGGGGAGCTGTTTTTT. This codes for CASSTSAGELFF.